The 26 T cell receptor beta chains in this list originate from one sample, sequenced in a study of blood T cells in healthy people across ages. A second PCR, run for about 7 to 12 cycles, used a sample-barcoded 5' primer plus a J-beta primer mix. TCRdb called the 5' RACE reads again in MiXCR, with one record for every CDR3 protein. The top ten clones hold roughly a tenth of a sample with more than 750,000 distinct CDR3 sequences, 25% to 30% of them seen once. The same sample was also studied in work on T cells of mothers and their children.

The material sequenced was blood. The receptors shown here come from a woman aged 35 to 49 in good health.

Concerning this clonotype itself: This may arise from a read error, as a much more abundant clone is one base away. No conserved phenylalanine or tryptophan ends this CDR3, so it is likely a read error. V is TRBV29-1 and J is TRBJ2-1; D is undetermined. The germline V and J ends were trimmed by 4 bases and 6 bases, with 7 bases remaining between them. Looked up from germline, CDR1 is SQVTM and CDR2 is ANQGSEA. This CDR3 region has 11 residues. CDR3: CSVVGSNEQFC. CDR3 DNA: TGCAGCGTTGTTGGATCCAATGAGCAGTTCTGC.

This clonotype has more than one count but fewer than ten. At one end the junction does not follow the germline gene, possibly because of a read error. The chain carries TRBV12-3 or TRBV12-4 and TRBJ2-6; 12 nucleotides agree with TRBD2. The CDR3 consists of 17 residues. CDR3 in DNA: TGTGCCAGCAGTTTGGGACTAGCGGGTTCTGGGGCCGACGTCCTGACTTTC. Encoded protein: CASSLGLAGSGADVLTF.

The chain links TRBV20-1 to TRBJ1-1; tentatively, D is TRBD1 (5 bases). This CDR3 is 10 amino acids long. Germline CDR1 and CDR2: DFQATT and SNEGSKA (reference sequence). The CDR3 region is CRVGQFEAFF. The CDR3, as DNA: TGCAGAGTGGGGCAGTTTGAAGCTTTCTTT.

This clonotype was detected once. The chain uses TRBV20-1 and TRBJ2-4; TRBD1 aligns across 7 bases. Judging by the DNA end, TRBJ2-7 fits better; the J call may be wrong. The CDR3 loop spans 13 amino acids. The germline gives CDR1 DFQATT, CDR2 SNEGSKA (reference sequence). The CDR3 spells CSARRTGTCEQYF. The CDR3 DNA sequence: TGCAGTGCTAGAAGGACAGGCACCTGCGAGCAGTACTTC.

The chain's CDR3 is CSVPTSPGELFF. The DNA of the CDR3 is TGCAGCGTACCAACATCTCCCGGGGAGCTGTTTTTT. J is TRBJ2-2 and V is TRBV29-1; D call uncertain. Germline loops: CDR1 SQVTM, CDR2 ANQGSEA. The CDR3 is made up of 12 amino acids. Trimming took off 6 bases at V and 6 bases at J, with 11 bases between the two ends.

This clonotype was observed many times. The chain couples TRBV29-1 to TRBJ2-1, with a possible D match to TRBD1 (5 bases). Per germline, CDR1 SQVTM and CDR2 ANQGSEA. The CDR3 is 11 amino acids. V was pared by 7 bases and J by 7 bases, with 11 bases between. As DNA, the CDR3 is TGCAGCGCCAGGGTGGTAAATGAGCAGTTCTTC. Translation: CSARVVNEQFF.

This rearrangement joins TRBV28 to TRBJ1-3; perhaps TRBD1 as D (6 bases). This CDR3 spans 15 amino acids. Germline V gene lookup returns CDR1 MDHEN and CDR2 SYDVKM. V gave up 5 bases and J gave up 4 bases, with 15 bases separating them. CDR3 in DNA: TGTGCCAGCAGTCAAGTGGGGGCAGGAGGAAACACCATATATTTT. It translates to CASSQVGAGGNTIYF.

Of note for this clonotype: A much more abundant neighbour one base away suggests this may be a read error. The chain joins TRBV29-1 to TRBJ2-7; D possibly corresponds to TRBD2 (6 bases). The CDR3 runs 12 residues. V lost 7 bases and J 9 bases, leaving 19 bases between the germline ends. CDR1 and CDR2 from the germline V gene are SQVTM and ANQGSEA. The CDR3 DNA reads TGCAGCGCCCTGTTGGGGACTGACGGGCAGTACTTC. It yields the protein CSALLGTDGQYF.

This chain links TRBV10-2 with TRBJ2-1, with a tentative D call TRBD2 (6 bases). Germline values: CDR1 WSHSY, CDR2 SAAADI. This CDR3 region has 14 residues. V shed 11 bases and J shed 5 bases, with 19 bases lying between them. The CDR3 reads CAPQDTSRNNEQFF. CDR3 nucleotides: TGCGCCCCACAGGACACTAGCCGTAACAATGAGCAGTTCTTC.

This clonotype was seen ten or more times. The gene calls are TRBV24-1 and TRBJ2-5, with 10 nucleotides matching TRBD1. Germline V lookup: CDR1 KGHDR, CDR2 SFDVKD. J gave up 5 bases and V 0 bases, and 8 bases lay outside the gene matches. The CDR3 is made up of 17 amino acids. CDR3 amino acids: CATSDLDGDRGVETQYF. CDR3 DNA sequence: TGTGCCACCAGTGATTTGGATGGGGACAGGGGTGTTGAGACCCAGTACTTC.

A remark on this clonotype: This clone may be a read error of a much larger clone one base away. The chain is built from TRBV20-1 and TRBJ2-2; D possibly corresponds to TRBD1 (6 bases). CDR3 length equals 18 residues. CDR1 is DFQATT, CDR2 SNEGSKA, per germline (reference sequence). The CDR3 here is CSARDMVWGRGDTGERFF. In nucleotides, the CDR3 is TGCAGTGCTAGAGATATGGTTTGGGGCAGGGGTGACACCGGGGAGCGGTTTTTT.

This clonotype was seen only a few times. The V call is TRBV12-3 or TRBV12-4, the J call TRBJ2-1; tentatively, D is TRBD1 (5 bases). Trimming left V 1 base short and J 12 bases short, with 10 bases between. This CDR3 has 12 amino acids. The CDR3 region is CASSLEGAGQFF. The CDR3 nucleotides are TGTGCCAGCAGTTTAGAAGGGGCAGGGCAGTTCTTC.

The chain links TRBV7-9 to TRBJ1-1; perhaps TRBD1 as D (6 bases). V was cut by 4 bases and J by 5 bases, with 14 bases left in between. CDR1 and CDR2 (germline): SEHNR, FQNEAQ (reference sequence). CDR3 length: 14 amino acids. The CDR3 sequence: CASSSLGGATEAFF. CDR3 nucleotide sequence: TGTGCCAGCAGCTCTCTGGGGGGGGCAACTGAAGCTTTCTTT. Full variable domain (rest looked up from reference TRBV7-9 and TRBJ1-1): DTGVSQNPRHKITKRGQNVTFRCDPISEHNRLYWYRQTLGQGPEFLTYFQNEAQLEKSRLLSDRFSAERPKGSFSTLEIQRTEQGDSAMYLCASSSLGGATEAFFGQGTRLTVV.

This clonotype was seen more than once but under ten times. The chain employs TRBV28 and TRBJ1-5; 9 nucleotides match TRBD1. The germline V gene encodes CDR1 MDHEN and CDR2 SYDVKM. The CDR3 is made up of 16 amino acids. V was clipped by 4 bases and J by 4 bases; unmatched bases: 8. CDR3 amino acids: CASSSTIGQGNQPQHF. The CDR3 bases are TGTGCCAGCAGTTCCACCATTGGACAGGGGAATCAGCCCCAGCATTTT.

The sample holds many counts of this clonotype. The V gene is TRBV24-1, the J gene TRBJ2-5, with D possibly being TRBD1 or TRBD2 (5 bases each). V lost 4 bases and J lost 5, with 13 bases in between. This CDR3 has 14 residues. Germline-derived CDR1 and CDR2 are KGHDR and SFDVKD. Written as DNA, the CDR3 is TGTGCCACCAGTGACCAAGCTTGGGGGGAGACCCAGTACTTC. Its translation is CATSDQAWGETQYF.

This clonotype was seen more than once but under ten times. V usage is TRBV2 and J usage is TRBJ2-3; TRBD2 matches at 15 bases. V was clipped by 7 bases and J by 0 bases; unmatched bases: 14. The CDR3 length is 20 residues. Germline loops: CDR1 SNHLY, CDR2 FYNNEI. The CDR3 spells CASKVLAGTSGGYSTDTQYF. Written as DNA, the CDR3 is TGTGCCAGCAAGGTTCTCGCCGGGACTAGCGGGGGGTATAGCACAGATACGCAGTATTTT.

This chain uses TRBV18 with TRBJ2-7; 8 nucleotides line up with TRBD1. The germline V gene encodes CDR1 KGHSH and CDR2 LQKENI. Trimming removed 7 bases from V and 3 bases from J; junction bases left unmatched: 5. The CDR3 is 13 residues long. DNA for the CDR3: TGTGCCAGCTGGAGCGGACAGGGCTACGAGCAGTACTTC. As protein: CASWSGQGYEQYF.

The J gene is TRBJ1-2, the V gene TRBV28; 7 positions agree with TRBD1. Germline V CDR1 and CDR2: MDHEN, SYDVKM. This CDR3 contains 14 residues. V lost 8 bases, J lost 4 bases, and 10 bases stayed unmatched. CDR3 nucleotide sequence: TGTGCCAGCCGGGGGACAGAAACTTCCTATGGCTACACCTTC. Protein product: CASRGTETSYGYTF.

There are many counts of this clonotype. The chain carries TRBV20-1 and TRBJ2-1; D is perhaps TRBD2 (5 bases). Per germline, CDR1 DFQATT and CDR2 SNEGSKA (reference sequence). The CDR3 sequence is 16 residues long. The germline V and J ends were trimmed by 7 bases and 5 bases, with 24 bases remaining between them. The CDR3 sequence: CSGNSPGKRTNNEQFF. CDR3 coding DNA: TGCAGTGGTAACAGTCCGGGGAAACGCACAAACAATGAGCAGTTCTTC.

This clonotype was found a few times. The chain combines TRBV7-3 with TRBJ2-1; D is tentatively TRBD1 or TRBD2 (7 bases each). Between the trimmed V and J ends, which lost 4 bases and 6 bases, there was a span of 16 bases. The germline CDR1 and CDR2 sequences are SGHTA and FQGTGA. CDR3 length: 15 residues. The CDR3 bases are TGTGCCAGCAGCTCAGGGGGGGGCGCGGGCAATGAGCAGTTCTTC. Encoded protein: CASSSGGGAGNEQFF. The variable domain in full, with the rest retrieved from reference TRBV7-3 and TRBJ2-1, is GAGVSQTPSNKVTEKGKYVELRCDPISGHTALYWYRQSLGQGPEFLIYFQGTGAADDSGLPNDRFFAVRPEGSVSTLKIQRTERGDSAVYLCASSSGGGAGNEQFFGPGTRLTVL.

This clonotype was observed a handful of times. The gene calls are TRBV7-8 and TRBJ2-1, with D uncertain. The V end lost 4 bases, the J end lost 3 bases, and 10 bases lay between the germline ends. Germline V CDR1 and CDR2: SGHVS, FQNEAQ. This CDR3 region has 14 residues. Here the CDR3 DNA reads TGTGCCAGCAGCTCAAGGGCCGACTACAATGAGCAGTTCTTC. Translated, it gives CASSSRADYNEQFF.

This rearrangement joins TRBV20-1 to TRBJ2-2; D remains unclear. V was pared by 3 bases and J by 4 bases, with 9 bases between. The CDR3 loop spans 13 amino acids. Germline V gives CDR1 DFQATT, CDR2 SNEGSKA (reference sequence). The CDR3 bases are TGCAGTGCTAGCGAGCGATTCACCGGGGAGCTGTTTTTT. Translated: CSASERFTGELFF.

In this sample, this clonotype turned up a few times. The chain uses TRBV24-1 and TRBJ2-1, with D unclear. Germline CDR1 is KGHDR and CDR2 is SFDVKD. Trimming took 7 bases from V and 10 from J, leaving 13 bases between them. This CDR3 is 12 amino acids long. DNA for the CDR3: TGTGCCACCAGCTCCCCCTTGGGCGAGCAGTTCTTC. It yields the protein CATSSPLGEQFF.

The rearrangement joins TRBV12-3 or TRBV12-4 to TRBJ1-1; TRBD1 agrees at 7 bases. The CDR3 sequence is 13 residues long. Trimming removed 6 bases from V and 3 bases from J; junction bases left unmatched: 4. CDR3 residues: CASRQGPYTEAFF. The CDR3 DNA follows: TGTGCCAGCAGACAGGGGCCCTACACTGAAGCTTTCTTT.

Only a few counts were recorded for this clonotype. The chain has TRBV20-1 and TRBJ2-5, with D possibly being TRBD2 (5 bases). CDR1 and CDR2 from the germline V gene are DFQATT and SNEGSKA (reference sequence). V dropped 0 bases and J dropped 3 bases, with 11 bases sitting between them. The CDR3 is made up of 14 amino acids. Here the CDR3 DNA reads TGCAGTGCTAGAGATTCGTCGGGGAAAGAGACCCAGTACTTC. It codes for CSARDSSGKETQYF.

There are a few counts of this clonotype. The chain has TRBV18 and TRBJ1-5; 7 bases match TRBD1. The CDR3 has 16 residues. Germline CDR1 KGHSH, CDR2 LQKENI. V was pared by 3 bases and J by 6 bases, with 11 bases of the junction left unmatched. The CDR3 loop is CASSPPNPTGTQPQHF. The CDR3 nucleotides read TGTGCCAGCTCACCCCCAAACCCGACAGGGACTCAGCCCCAGCATTTT.